This TCR beta chain appears in the sequencing data of a study of glioma-infiltrating T cells. About the study: Before surgery, glioma patients received dexamethasone for at most six days. Sequencing aimed for about 4- to 10-fold coverage of approximately 990,000 peripheral T cells. Overall study findings and caveats: A blood CDR3 motif signature was depleted in highly divergent patients. Only very few CDR3 sequences appeared in both tissue and blood.

This clonotype showed up just a few times. Its antigen is undetermined. Amplification of TCR alpha and beta CDR3 regions from RNA used iRepertoire nested multiplex PCR. Each CDR3 protein gets one entry after TCRdb re-called the multiplex PCR reads with MiXCR. The table records approximately 400,000 distinct CDR3 sequences, more than 35% of them present only once. Sequencing used glioma tissue, nonneoplastic brain tissue, or PBMCs (not recorded which). The TCR comes from a human donor with low-grade glioma or glioblastoma, undergoing nonglioma brain surgery, or in good health (not recorded which).

This chain's CDR3 is CASSLHLAGDYNEQFF. As DNA, the CDR3 is TGTGCCAGCAGTCTCCATCTAGCGGGAGACTACAATGAGCAGTTCTTC. The gene calls are TRBV28 and TRBJ2-1; 10 bases are shared with TRBD2. Germline loops: CDR1 MDHEN, CDR2 SYDVKM. Unmatched junction bases numbered 7, after V lost 5 bases and J lost 3 bases. This CDR3 is built from 16 residues.